The entry below describes one T cell receptor (beta chain). Its target antigen remains unknown. Base qualities are not at hand, and no much larger clone is one base apart. The data are from a study of T cell responses to AZD1222 COVID-19 vaccine (dated by TCRdb to the early 2020s). As for the study more broadly: A total of 233 trial participants underwent TCR sequencing, of whom nearly 210 received two doses of AZD1222 and about 26 received two doses of the MenACWY control vaccine. Trial participants were enrolled into age subgroups of 18-55, 56-69 and 70-plus years, which contained 148, 28 and 57 TCR-sequenced participants, respectively.

The V and J ends are trimmed by 4 bases and 8 bases, leaving 15 bases between them. CDR1 MDHEN and CDR2 SYDVKM are derived from the germline V gene. There are 14 amino acids in the CDR3, from cysteine to phenylalanine inclusive. Only the CDR3 DNA is retained, 42 bases long and in frame from the first base. The time point label, as the study defines it: baseline before first vaccination. Taken with the paper, the label for treatment or condition translates to: meningococcal conjugate vaccine given as trial control. Samples from vaccinated people were obtained from the UK trials COV001 and COV002, which included a single-blind randomized controlled phase 2/3 trial of AZD1222 (ChAdOx1 nCoV-19) in healthy adults. Trial participant PBMC samples were collected at day 0 and day 28 after the second dose for TCRbeta chain sequencing. The CDR3 regions of human TCRbeta chains were subjected to immunosequencing. In the source study's methods: TCRs in the repertoires were matched against a reference library of SARS-CoV-2-specific TCRs that had been generated with the MIRA antigen-specificity platform. Breadth was defined as the fraction of unique TCRs that were SARS-CoV-2-associated. Depth was defined as the fraction of total T cells that were SARS-CoV-2-associated. Using the MIRA data, each spike-specific TCR was assigned both to the spike region to which the TCR was reactive and to a CD4 or CD8 class. Log10-transformed breadth and depth values were compared by one-way ANOVA with Sidak's multiple comparisons tests. Here the immuneACCESS table is served through TCRdb, limited to in-frame sequences with V and J called. Missing clones are a known gap in these copies; in checked studies unresolved V genes cover under half, and the rest lacks a known reason. D and trimming come from the DNA, and the V and J calls and clone size come from that table. The sample records around 88,000 clones, roughly 90% of which are singletons. About 2.6% of the sample lies in the top ten.

Overall study outcomes, separate from this receptor: Because no day 14 peak-response samples were available, repertoires were characterized only after the peak T cell response. In the small 56-69-year group, the increase in depth fell short of significance, most likely because of low power. Only five to seven AZD1222 recipients were SARS-CoV-2 seropositive at baseline, limiting conclusions about previously exposed vaccinees. Epitopes outside the regions mutated in the B.1.351 and B.1.1.7 variants were reportedly recognized by nearly half of the unique spike-specific TCRs. Most participants were white British and females outnumbered males, and the authors suggested that clonal diversity may have been underestimated. Vaccine-associated CD4 TCRs spanned the whole spike protein, with dominant responses in regions 160-218 and 743-854. Spike-specific TCR breadth and depth rose significantly after two AZD1222 doses compared with day 0 and with MenACWY recipients.

The sequence came from an adult in good health. In this chain, TRBV28 is recombined with TRBJ1-3; the D gene is possibly TRBD1, with 5 bases matching. Material: peripheral blood, obtained on day 0 of MenACWY control vaccination. The CDR3 sequence is CASSSSGRGDTIYF. The nucleotide sequence is given as TGTGCCAGCAGTTCCTCGGGGAGGGGCGACACCATATATTTT.